This entry describes one TCR beta chain. This specimen belongs to a study of blood T cell repertoires in COVID-19. The CDR3 is made up of 16 amino acids. Germline V gene data show CDR1 as MNHNY and CDR2 as SVGAGI (reference sequence). V lost 0 bases and J lost 1; bases outside the gene matches: 3. The assay was immunoSEQ multiplex PCR, and TCRdb's table has in-frame clones only and misses some. The data contain 190,000 or so clones, roughly 85% of them seen just once; the ten biggest clones take up under 20%. Sequencing used PBMCs or T cells enriched from blood (not recorded which). The sequence was collected from a man aged 40-50 years who had recovered from COVID-19. The rearrangement uses TRBV6-6 and TRBJ1-3; TRBD1 aligns across 7 bases. DNA for the CDR3: TGTGCCAGCAGTTACTCCAGCAGGGGGTCTGGAAACACCATATATTTT. Its protein is CASSYSSRGSGNTIYF.